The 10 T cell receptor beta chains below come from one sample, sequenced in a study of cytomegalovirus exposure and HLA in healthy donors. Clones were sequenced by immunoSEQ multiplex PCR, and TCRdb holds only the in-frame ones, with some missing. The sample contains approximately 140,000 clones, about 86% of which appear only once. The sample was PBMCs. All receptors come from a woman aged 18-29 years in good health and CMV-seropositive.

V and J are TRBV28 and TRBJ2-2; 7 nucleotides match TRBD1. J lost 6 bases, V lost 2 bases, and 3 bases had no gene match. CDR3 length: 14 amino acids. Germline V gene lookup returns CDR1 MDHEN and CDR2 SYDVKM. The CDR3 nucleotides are TGTGCCAGCAGTTTAGGCCAGGGGGCCGGGGAGCTGTTTTTT. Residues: CASSLGQGAGELFF.

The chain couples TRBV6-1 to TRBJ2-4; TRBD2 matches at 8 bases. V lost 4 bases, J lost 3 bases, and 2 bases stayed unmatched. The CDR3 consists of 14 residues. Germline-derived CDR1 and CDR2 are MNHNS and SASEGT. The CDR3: CASSAREGKNIQYF. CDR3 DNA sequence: TGTGCCAGCAGTGCCCGGGAGGGCAAAAACATTCAGTACTTC.

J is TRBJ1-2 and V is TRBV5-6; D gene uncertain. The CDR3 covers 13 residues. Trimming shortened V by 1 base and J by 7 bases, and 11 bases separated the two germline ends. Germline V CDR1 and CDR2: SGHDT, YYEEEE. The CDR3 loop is CASSLSYSGGYTF. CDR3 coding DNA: TGTGCCAGCAGCTTGAGCTACAGCGGTGGCTACACCTTC.

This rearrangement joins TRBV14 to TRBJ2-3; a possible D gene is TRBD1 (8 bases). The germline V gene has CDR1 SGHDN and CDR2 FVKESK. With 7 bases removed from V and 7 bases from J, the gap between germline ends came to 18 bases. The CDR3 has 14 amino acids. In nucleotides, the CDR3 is TGTGCCAGCACCGCAACAGGGGGACTAAATACGCAGTATTTT. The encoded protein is CASTATGGLNTQYF.

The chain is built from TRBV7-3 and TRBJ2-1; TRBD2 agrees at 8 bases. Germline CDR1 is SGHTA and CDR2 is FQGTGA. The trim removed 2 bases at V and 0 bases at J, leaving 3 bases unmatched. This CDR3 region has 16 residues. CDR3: CASSLFSGSSYNEQFF. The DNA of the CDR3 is TGTGCCAGCAGCTTATTCAGCGGGAGCTCCTACAATGAGCAGTTCTTC.

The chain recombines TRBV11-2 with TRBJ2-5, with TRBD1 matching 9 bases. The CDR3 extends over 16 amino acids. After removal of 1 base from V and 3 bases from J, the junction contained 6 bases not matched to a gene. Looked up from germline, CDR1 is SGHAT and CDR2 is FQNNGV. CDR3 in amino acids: CASSLAAGQGEETQYF. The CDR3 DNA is TGTGCCAGCAGCTTAGCCGCGGGACAGGGAGAAGAGACCCAGTACTTC. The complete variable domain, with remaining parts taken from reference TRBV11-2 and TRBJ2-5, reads EAGVAQSPRYKIIEKRQSVAFWCNPISGHATLYWYQQILGQGPKLLIQFQNNGVVDDSQLPKDRFSAERLKGVDSTLKIQPAKLEDSAVYLCASSLAAGQGEETQYFGPGTRLLVL.

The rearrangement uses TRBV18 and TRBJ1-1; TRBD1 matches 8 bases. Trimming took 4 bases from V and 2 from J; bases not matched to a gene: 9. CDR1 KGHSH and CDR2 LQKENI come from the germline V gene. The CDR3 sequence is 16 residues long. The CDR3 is CASSLSWTGINTEAFF. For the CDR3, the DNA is TGTGCCAGCTCACTAAGCTGGACAGGGATAAACACTGAAGCTTTCTTT.

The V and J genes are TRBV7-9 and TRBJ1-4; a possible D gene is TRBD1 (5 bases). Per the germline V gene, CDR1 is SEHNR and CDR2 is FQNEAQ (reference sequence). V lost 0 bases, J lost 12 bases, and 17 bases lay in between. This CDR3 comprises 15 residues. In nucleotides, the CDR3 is TGTGCCAGCAGCTTAGCGTCGGGGGGACGTAAGGAACTGTTTTTT. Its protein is CASSLASGGRKELFF.

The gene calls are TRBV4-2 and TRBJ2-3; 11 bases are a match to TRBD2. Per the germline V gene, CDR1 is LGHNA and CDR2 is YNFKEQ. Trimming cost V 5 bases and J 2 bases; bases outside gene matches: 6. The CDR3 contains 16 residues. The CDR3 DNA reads TGTGCCAGCAGCTATCTAGCGGGGGGTCCCACAGATACGCAGTATTTT. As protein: CASSYLAGGPTDTQYF.

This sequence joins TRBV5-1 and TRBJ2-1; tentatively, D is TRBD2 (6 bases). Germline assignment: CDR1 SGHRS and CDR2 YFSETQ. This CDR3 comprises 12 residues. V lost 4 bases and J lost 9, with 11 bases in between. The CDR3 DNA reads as TGCGCCAGCAGCCCGGACGGGGGTGAGCAGTTCTTC. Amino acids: CASSPDGGEQFF.